This T cell receptor (beta chain) was recorded in a study of T cells in women clearing cervical HPV infection. General observations from the study: Timing of associations relative to infection is unclear; T-cell subsets were not isolated.

Some clones are missing from TCRdb's copy, which holds only in-frame ones; the method was immunoSEQ multiplex PCR. Its table lists over 30,000 clones. On this clone: Antigen unknown. The CDR3 extends 3 residues past the end of the read, so its final part is completed from the germline J gene.

This CDR3 is built from 17 residues. Germline V lookup: CDR1 DFQATT, CDR2 SNEGSKA (reference sequence). V shed 0 bases, J shed 1 base, and the junction held 5 bases outside the gene matches. The specimen sequenced was blood buffy coat. The TCR comes from a woman between 18 and 69 years old with a cervical HPV16 infection that either progressed to CIN3+ or cleared (not recorded which). This sequence joins TRBV20-1 and TRBJ2-7; 14 nucleotides align to TRBD2. Incomplete CDR3 DNA: TGCAGTGCTAGAGATCTGACTAGCGGGGGGGATTCCTACGAG. It specifies CSARDLTSGGDSYE. The CDR3 in full is CSARDLTSGGDSYEQYF.